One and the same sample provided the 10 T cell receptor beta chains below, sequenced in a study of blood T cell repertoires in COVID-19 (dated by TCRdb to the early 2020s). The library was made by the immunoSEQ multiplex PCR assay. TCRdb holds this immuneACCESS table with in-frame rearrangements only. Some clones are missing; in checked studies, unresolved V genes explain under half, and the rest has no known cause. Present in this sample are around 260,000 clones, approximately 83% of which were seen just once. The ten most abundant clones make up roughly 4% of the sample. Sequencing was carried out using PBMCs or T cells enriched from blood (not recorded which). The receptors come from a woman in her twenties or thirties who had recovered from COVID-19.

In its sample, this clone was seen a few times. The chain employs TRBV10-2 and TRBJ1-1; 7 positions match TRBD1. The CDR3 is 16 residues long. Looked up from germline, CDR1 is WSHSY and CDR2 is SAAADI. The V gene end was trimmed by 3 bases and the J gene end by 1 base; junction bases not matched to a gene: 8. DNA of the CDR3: TGCGCCAGCAGTGACGGTAGGGGGCGGGGGAACACTGAAGCTTTCTTT. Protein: CASSDGRGRGNTEAFF.

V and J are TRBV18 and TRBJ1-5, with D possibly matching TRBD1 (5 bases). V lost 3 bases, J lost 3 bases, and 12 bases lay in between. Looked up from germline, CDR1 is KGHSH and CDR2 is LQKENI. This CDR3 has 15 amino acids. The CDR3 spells CASSPIDSANQPQHF. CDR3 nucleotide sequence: TGTGCCAGCTCACCGATAGACAGCGCCAATCAGCCCCAGCATTTT.

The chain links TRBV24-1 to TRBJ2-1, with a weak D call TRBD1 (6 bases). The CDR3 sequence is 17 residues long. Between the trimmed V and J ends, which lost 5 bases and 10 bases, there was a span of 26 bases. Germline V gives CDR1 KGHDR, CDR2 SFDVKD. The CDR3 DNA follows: TGTGCCACCAGTGGTCCAGGGGACATGGCTTTCACCGGGGAGCAGTTCTTC. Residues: CATSGPGDMAFTGEQFF.

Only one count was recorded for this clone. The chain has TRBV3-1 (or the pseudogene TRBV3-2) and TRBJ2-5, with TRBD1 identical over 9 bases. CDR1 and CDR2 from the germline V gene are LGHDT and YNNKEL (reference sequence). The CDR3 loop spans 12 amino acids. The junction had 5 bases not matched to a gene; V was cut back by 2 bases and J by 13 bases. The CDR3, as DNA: TGTGCCAGCAGCCAATCCCGGACAGGGGCGTACTTC. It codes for CASSQSRTGAYF.

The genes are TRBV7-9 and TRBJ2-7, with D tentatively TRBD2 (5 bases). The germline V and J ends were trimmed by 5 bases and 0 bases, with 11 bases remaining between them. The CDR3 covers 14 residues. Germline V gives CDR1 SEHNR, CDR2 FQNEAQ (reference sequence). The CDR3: CASSQSLASYEQYF. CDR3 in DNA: TGTGCCAGCAGCCAGAGTCTAGCCTCCTACGAGCAGTACTTC. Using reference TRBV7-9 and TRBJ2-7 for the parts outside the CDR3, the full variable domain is DTGVSQNPRHKITKRGQNVTFRCDPISEHNRLYWYRQTLGQGPEFLTYFQNEAQLEKSRLLSDRFSAERPKGSFSTLEIQRTEQGDSAMYLCASSQSLASYEQYFGPGTRLTVT.

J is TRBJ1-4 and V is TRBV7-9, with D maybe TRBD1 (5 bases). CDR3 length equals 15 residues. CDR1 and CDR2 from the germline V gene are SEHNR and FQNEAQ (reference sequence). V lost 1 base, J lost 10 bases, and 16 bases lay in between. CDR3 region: CASSLVDTELGKLFF. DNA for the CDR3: TGTGCCAGCAGCTTAGTGGACACCGAGCTCGGAAAACTGTTTTTT.

Here the CDR3 DNA reads TGTGCCAGCAGCCACGGGAGGAACACTAACTATGGCTACACCTTC. Residues: CASSHGRNTNYGYTF. The gene calls are TRBV27 and TRBJ1-2; D gene uncertain. V was cut by 6 bases and J by 0 bases, with 14 bases left in between. Germline V gene lookup returns CDR1 MNHEY and CDR2 SMNVEV (reference sequence). The CDR3 has 15 amino acids.

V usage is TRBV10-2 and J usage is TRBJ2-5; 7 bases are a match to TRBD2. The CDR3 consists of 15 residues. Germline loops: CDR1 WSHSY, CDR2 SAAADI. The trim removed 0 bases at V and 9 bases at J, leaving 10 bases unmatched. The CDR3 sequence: CASSESASGSLAQYF. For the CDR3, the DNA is TGCGCCAGCAGTGAGTCTGCTAGCGGTTCATTGGCCCAGTACTTC.

The CDR3 spells CASSRREGEKLFF. CDR3 DNA sequence: TGTGCCAGCAGCCGGAGGGAAGGGGAAAAACTGTTTTTT. The chain joins TRBV2 to TRBJ1-4; D not certain. The CDR3 runs to 13 residues. The germline V gene has CDR1 SNHLY and CDR2 FYNNEI. Between the trimmed V and J ends, which lost 6 bases and 8 bases, there was a span of 13 bases.

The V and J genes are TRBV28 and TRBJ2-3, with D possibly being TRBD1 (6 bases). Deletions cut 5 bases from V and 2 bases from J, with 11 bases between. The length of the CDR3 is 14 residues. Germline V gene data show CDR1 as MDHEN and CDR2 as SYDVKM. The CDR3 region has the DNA TGTGCCAGCAGTCCAACAGGGTCCACAGATACGCAGTATTTT. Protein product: CASSPTGSTDTQYF.